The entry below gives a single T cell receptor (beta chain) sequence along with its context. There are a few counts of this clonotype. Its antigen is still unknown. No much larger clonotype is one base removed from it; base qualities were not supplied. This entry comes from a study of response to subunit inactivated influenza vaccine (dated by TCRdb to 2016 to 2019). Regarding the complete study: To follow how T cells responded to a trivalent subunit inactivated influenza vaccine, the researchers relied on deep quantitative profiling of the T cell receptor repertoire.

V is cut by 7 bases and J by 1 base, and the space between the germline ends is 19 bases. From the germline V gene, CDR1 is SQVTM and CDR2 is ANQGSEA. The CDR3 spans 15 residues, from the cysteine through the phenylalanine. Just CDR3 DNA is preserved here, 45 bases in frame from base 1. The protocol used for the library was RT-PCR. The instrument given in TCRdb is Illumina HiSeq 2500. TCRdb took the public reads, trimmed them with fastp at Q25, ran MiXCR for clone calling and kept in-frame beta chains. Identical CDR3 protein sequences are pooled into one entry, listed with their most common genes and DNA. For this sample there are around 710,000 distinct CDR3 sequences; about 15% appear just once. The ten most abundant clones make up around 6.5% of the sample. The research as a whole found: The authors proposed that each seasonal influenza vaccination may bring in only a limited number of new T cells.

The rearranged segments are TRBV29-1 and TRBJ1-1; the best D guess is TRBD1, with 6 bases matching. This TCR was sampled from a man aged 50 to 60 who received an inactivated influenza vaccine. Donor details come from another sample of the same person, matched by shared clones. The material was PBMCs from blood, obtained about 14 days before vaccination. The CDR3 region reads CSAGGAGAPNTEAFF. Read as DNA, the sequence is TGCAGCGCCGGGGGGGCAGGGGCCCCGAACACTGAAGCTTTCTTT.